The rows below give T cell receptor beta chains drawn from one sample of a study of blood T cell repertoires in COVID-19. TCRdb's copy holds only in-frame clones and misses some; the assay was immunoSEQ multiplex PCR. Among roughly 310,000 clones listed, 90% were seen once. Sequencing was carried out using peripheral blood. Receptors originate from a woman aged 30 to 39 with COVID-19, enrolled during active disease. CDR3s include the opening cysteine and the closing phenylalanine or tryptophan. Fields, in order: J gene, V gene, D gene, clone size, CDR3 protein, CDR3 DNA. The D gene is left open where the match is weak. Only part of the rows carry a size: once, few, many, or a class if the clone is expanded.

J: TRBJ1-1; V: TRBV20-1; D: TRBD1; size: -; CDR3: CSASAGQGGTEAFF; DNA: TGCAGTGCTAGTGCCGGACAGGGGGGAACTGAAGCTTTCTTT
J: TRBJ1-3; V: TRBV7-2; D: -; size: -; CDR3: CASSLASFSGNTIYF; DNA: TGTGCCAGCAGCTTAGCGTCGTTCTCTGGAAACACCATATATTTT
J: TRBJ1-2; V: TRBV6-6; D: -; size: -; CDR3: CASSYSNRGYYGYTF; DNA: TGTGCCAGCAGTTACTCGAATAGGGGGTACTATGGCTACACCTTC
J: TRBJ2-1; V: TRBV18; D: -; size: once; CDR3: CASSPDVSGDPNEQFF; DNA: TGTGCCAGCTCTCCAGACGTCTCGGGAGACCCCAATGAGCAGTTCTTC
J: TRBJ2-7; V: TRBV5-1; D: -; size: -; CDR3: CASSLQGAYEQYF; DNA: TGCGCCAGCAGCTTGCAAGGGGCCTACGAGCAGTACTTC
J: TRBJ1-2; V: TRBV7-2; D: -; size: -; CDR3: CASSLGGGGYTF; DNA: TGTGCCAGCAGCTTAGGGGGGGGTGGCTACACCTTC
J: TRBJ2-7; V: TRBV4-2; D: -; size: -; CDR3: CASSQEASRSYEQYF; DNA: TGTGCCAGCAGCCAAGAGGCTAGCCGATCCTACGAGCAGTACTTC
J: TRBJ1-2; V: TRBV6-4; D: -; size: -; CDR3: CASSLTGSGYGYTF; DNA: TGTGCCAGCAGTTTAACAGGGTCTGGCTATGGCTACACCTTC
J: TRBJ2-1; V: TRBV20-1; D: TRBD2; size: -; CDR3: CSASPSGRDNEQFF; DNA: TGCAGTGCTAGTCCCAGCGGGAGGGATAATGAGCAGTTCTTC
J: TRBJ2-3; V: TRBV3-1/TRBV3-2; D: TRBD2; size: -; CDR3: CASSQEGLAEPTDTQYF; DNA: TGTGCCAGCAGCCAGGAAGGACTAGCGGAACCTACAGATACGCAGTATTTT
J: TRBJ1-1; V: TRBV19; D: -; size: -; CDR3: CASRFQALLNTEAFF; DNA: TGTGCCAGCAGGTTCCAGGCGCTTTTGAACACTGAAGCTTTCTTT
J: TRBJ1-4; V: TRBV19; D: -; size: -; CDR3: CASSPPRTGEKLFF; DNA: TGTGCCAGTAGTCCCCCCCGGACGGGAGAAAAACTGTTTTTT
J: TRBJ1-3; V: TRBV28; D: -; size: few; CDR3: CASSPGARNTIYF; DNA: TGTGCCAGCAGCCCGGGAGCTAGAAACACCATATATTTT
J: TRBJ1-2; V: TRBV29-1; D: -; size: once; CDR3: CSVEDGRLYGYTF; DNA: TGCAGCGTTGAAGACGGCAGGCTATATGGCTACACCTTC
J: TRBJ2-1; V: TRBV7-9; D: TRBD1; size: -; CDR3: CASSQGTALYNEQFF; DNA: TGTGCCAGCAGCCAAGGGACAGCCCTCTACAATGAGCAGTTCTTC
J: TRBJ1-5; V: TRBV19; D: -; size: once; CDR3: CASSIWGPDTGNQPQHF; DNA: TGTGCCAGTAGTATATGGGGCCCCGATACGGGCAATCAGCCCCAGCATTTT
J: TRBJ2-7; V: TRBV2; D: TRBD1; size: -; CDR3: CASYWTGTSYEQYF; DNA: TGTGCCAGCTACTGGACAGGGACGTCCTACGAGCAGTACTTC
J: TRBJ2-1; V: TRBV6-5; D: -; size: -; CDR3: CASRSTWGTYNEQFF; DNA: TGTGCCAGCAGGAGTACTTGGGGCACCTACAATGAGCAGTTCTTC
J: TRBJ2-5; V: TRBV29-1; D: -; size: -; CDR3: CSVEGGHETQYF; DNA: TGCAGCGTTGAAGGGGGACACGAGACCCAGTACTTC
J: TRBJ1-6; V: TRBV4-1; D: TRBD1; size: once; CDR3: CASSTPRDRNSPLHF; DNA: TGCGCCAGCAGCACCCCCCGGGACAGGAATTCACCCCTCCACTTT
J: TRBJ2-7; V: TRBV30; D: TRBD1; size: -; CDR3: CAWSADRGYEQYF; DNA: TGTGCCTGGAGTGCCGACAGGGGTTACGAGCAGTACTTC
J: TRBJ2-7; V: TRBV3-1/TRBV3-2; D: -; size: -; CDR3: CASSQGQVSYEQYF; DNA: TGTGCCAGCAGCCAAGGGCAAGTTTCCTACGAGCAGTACTTC
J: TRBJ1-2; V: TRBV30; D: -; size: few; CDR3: CAWSSLGGIGYTF; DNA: TGTGCCTGGAGTTCTTTGGGGGGGATTGGCTACACCTTC
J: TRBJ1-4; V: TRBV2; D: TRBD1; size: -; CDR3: CASSARQGRNEKLFF; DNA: TGTGCCAGCAGTGCGAGACAGGGCCGTAATGAAAAACTGTTTTTT
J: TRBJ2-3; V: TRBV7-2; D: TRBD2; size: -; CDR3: CASCPGLAGLDTQYF; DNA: TGTGCCAGCTGCCCTGGACTAGCCGGATTGGATACGCAGTATTTT
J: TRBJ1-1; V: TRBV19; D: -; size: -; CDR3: CASSLTGPGTEAFF; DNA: TGTGCCAGTAGTCTCACAGGGCCGGGCACTGAAGCTTTCTTT
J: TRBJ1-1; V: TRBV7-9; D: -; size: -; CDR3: CASSLDNLSTEAFF; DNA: TGTGCCAGCAGCTTAGATAACCTGAGCACTGAAGCTTTCTTT
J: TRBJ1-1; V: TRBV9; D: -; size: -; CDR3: CASSVATGGNTEAFF; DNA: TGTGCCAGCAGCGTAGCTACCGGCGGGAACACTGAAGCTTTCTTT
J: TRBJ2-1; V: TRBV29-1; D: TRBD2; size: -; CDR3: CSVVAGAYNEQFF; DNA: TGCAGCGTAGTAGCGGGAGCTTACAATGAGCAGTTCTTC
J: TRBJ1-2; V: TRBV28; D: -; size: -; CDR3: CASSLSALLYGYTF; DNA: TGTGCCAGCAGTTTATCAGCGCTGCTCTATGGCTACACCTTC
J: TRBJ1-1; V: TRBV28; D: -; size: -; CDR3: CASTRTVNTEAFF; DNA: TGTGCCAGCACCCGGACAGTGAACACTGAAGCTTTCTTT
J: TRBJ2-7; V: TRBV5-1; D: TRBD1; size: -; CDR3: CASSLGGGVDEQYF; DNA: TGCGCCAGCAGCTTGGGAGGGGGCGTCGACGAGCAGTACTTC
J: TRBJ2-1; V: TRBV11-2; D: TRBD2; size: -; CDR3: CASSPSGVTYEFF; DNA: TGTGCCAGCAGCCCTAGCGGGGTCACTTATGAGTTCTTC
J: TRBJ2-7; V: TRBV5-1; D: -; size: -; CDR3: CASSPRLGSSYEQYF; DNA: TGCGCCAGCAGCCCTAGACTAGGGAGCTCCTACGAGCAGTACTTC
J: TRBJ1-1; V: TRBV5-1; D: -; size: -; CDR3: CASSLGVPTEAFF; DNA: TGCGCCAGCAGCTTGGGAGTCCCCACTGAAGCTTTCTTT
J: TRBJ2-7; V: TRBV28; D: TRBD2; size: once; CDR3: CASSLALAGGEEQYF; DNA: TGTGCCAGCAGTTTAGCTCTAGCGGGAGGGGAGGAGCAGTACTTC
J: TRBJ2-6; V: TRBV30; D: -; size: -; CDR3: CAWSSTGQGANVLTF; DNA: TGTGCCTGGAGTTCAACAGGGCAAGGGGCCAACGTCCTGACTTTC